A selection of T cell receptor beta chains follows, all from one sample in a study of T-cell memory formation after mild COVID-19. MiXCR was run by TCRdb on the 5' RACE reads, yielding one entry per CDR3 protein. Here the sample spans hundreds of thousands of distinct CDR3 sequences, about a sixth being singletons. Sequencing was performed on PBMCs or a T cell subset sorted from them (not recorded which). The receptors here all came from an adult woman who had mild COVID-19 (a few samples of this study predate the infection). Cell type and time point are not known. CDR3s include the opening cysteine and the closing phenylalanine or tryptophan. D genes are given only for firm matches. The size field is filled for only some rows; it gives once, few, many or a size class.

D	V	J	size	CDR3	DNA
NA	TRBV20-1	TRBJ1-2	NA	CSASRGYTF	TGCAGTGCCTCCCGGGGCTACACCTTC
TRBD2	TRBV7-9	TRBJ2-1	few	CASSLAAGEYNEQFF	TGTGCCAGCAGCTTAGCGGCGGGAGAGTACAATGAGCAGTTCTTC
TRBD1	TRBV12-3/TRBV12-4	TRBJ2-5	NA	CASGYRTGEGQETQYF	TGTGCCAGCGGATACCGGACAGGGGAAGGCCAAGAGACCCAGTACTTC
TRBD1	TRBV24-1	TRBJ1-2	few	CATSNEDRVTGYTF	TGTGCCACCAGTAATGAGGACAGGGTTACTGGCTACACCTTC
NA	TRBV7-9	TRBJ2-1	NA	CASSPAQGLPSYNEQFF	TGTGCCAGCAGCCCGGCACAGGGTTTGCCCTCCTACAATGAGCAGTTCTTC
NA	TRBV12-3/TRBV12-4	TRBJ1-1	NA	CASSLRVVNTEAFF	TGTGCCAGCAGTTTAAGGGTTGTAAACACTGAAGCTTTCTTT
TRBD1	TRBV6-6	TRBJ1-1	many	CASSTGQLEAFF	TGTGCCAGCAGCACGGGACAGCTTGAAGCTTTCTTT
TRBD1	TRBV6-5	TRBJ2-7	few	CASRTPPGTGVYEQYF	TGTGCCAGCAGGACCCCCCCCGGGACAGGGGTCTACGAGCAGTACTTC
NA	TRBV27	TRBJ2-1	NA	CASSTERTRSFYNEQFF	TGTGCCAGCAGTACTGAAAGGACAAGAAGCTTTTACAATGAGCAGTTCTTC
TRBD2	TRBV4-2	TRBJ2-1	few	CASSQGSSGSYNEQFF	TGTGCCAGCAGCCAGGGATCTAGCGGATCGTACAATGAGCAGTTCTTC
TRBD1	TRBV29-1	TRBJ1-2	NA	CSVLAGGYGYTF	TGCAGCGTTCTGGCAGGGGGCTATGGCTACACCTTC
TRBD2	TRBV29-1	TRBJ2-7	NA	CSVEERWQGGVYEQYF	TGCAGCGTTGAAGAGAGGTGGCAGGGAGGGGTCTACGAGCAGTACTTC
NA	TRBV12-3/TRBV12-4	TRBJ2-2	many	CASSLDVHSNTGELFF	TGTGCCAGCAGTTTAGATGTCCACTCGAACACCGGGGAGCTGTTTTTT
NA	TRBV6-1	TRBJ2-3	few	CASSVGVKGTDTQYF	TGTGCCAGCAGTGTGGGGGTCAAGGGCACAGATACGCAGTATTTT
NA	TRBV7-7	TRBJ2-2	few	CASSLGTITGELFF	TGTGCTAGCAGCTTAGGGACAATTACCGGGGAGCTGTTTTTT
NA	TRBV13	TRBJ1-1	NA	CASSLSRIGAFF	TGTGCCAGCAGCTTATCAAGGATTGGAGCTTTCTTT
TRBD1	TRBV5-1	TRBJ2-2	few	CASRPGQGIYAGELFF	TGCGCCAGCAGGCCGGGACAGGGTATTTATGCCGGGGAGCTGTTTTTT
TRBD1	TRBV4-1	TRBJ1-2	few	CASSQGTGRRYGYTF	TGCGCCAGCAGCCAAGGGACAGGGCGTCGCTATGGCTACACCTTC
NA	TRBV5-1	TRBJ2-7	many	CASSIGRQAYEQYF	TGCGCCAGCAGCATAGGACGGCAAGCCTACGAGCAGTACTTC
TRBD1	TRBV5-1	TRBJ2-5	NA	CASSFGTARETQYF	TGCGCCAGCAGCTTTGGGACAGCTAGGGAGACCCAGTACTTC
NA	TRBV10-3	TRBJ2-3	few	CAISEGLTDTQYF	TGTGCCATCAGTGAGGGCCTCACAGATACGCAGTATTTT
NA	TRBV5-1	TRBJ2-7	many	CASSSAYEQYF	TGTGCCAGCAGCTCAGCCTACGAGCAGTACTTC